This entry is about one TCR beta chain. This specimen belongs to a study of control samples from healthy donors and cancer patients. Germline-derived CDR1 and CDR2 are SGHTA and FQGNSA. CDR3 length: 16 amino acids. Trimming removed 0 bases from V and 6 bases from J, with 14 bases in between. Generated by immunoSEQ multiplex PCR, the TCRdb table keeps only in-frame clones and is missing some. Of around 170,000 clones in the sample, 88% are singletons; the top ten hold roughly 5.3%. The sequence came from a young woman in good health. Sequenced input: blood. The chain couples TRBV7-2 to TRBJ2-2, with D maybe TRBD2 (5 bases). The CDR3 DNA reads TGTGCCAGCAGCTTAGCAAAAGGCGGGCTGGCCGGGGAGCTGTTTTTT. As protein: CASSLAKGGLAGELFF.